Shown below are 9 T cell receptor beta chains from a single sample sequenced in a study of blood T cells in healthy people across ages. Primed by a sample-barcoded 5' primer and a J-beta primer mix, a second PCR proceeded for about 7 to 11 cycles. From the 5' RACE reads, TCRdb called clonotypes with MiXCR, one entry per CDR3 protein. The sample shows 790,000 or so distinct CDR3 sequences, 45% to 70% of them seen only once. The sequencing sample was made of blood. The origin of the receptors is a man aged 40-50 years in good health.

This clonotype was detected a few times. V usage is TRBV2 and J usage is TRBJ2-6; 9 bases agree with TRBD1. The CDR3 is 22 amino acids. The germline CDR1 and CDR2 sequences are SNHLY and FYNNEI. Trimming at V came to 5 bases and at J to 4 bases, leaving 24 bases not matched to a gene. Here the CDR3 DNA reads TGTGCCAGCAGTCTTCCTCGAGGGCCTGGCACAGGGGGCTGGGCAGGGGCCAACGTCCTGACTTTC. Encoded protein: CASSLPRGPGTGGWAGANVLTF.

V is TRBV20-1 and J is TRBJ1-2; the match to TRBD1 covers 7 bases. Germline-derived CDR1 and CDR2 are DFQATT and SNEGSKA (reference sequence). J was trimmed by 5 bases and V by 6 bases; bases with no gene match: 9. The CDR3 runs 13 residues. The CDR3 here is CSAVGDSLYGYTF. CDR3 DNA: TGCAGTGCAGTCGGGGACAGCTTATATGGCTACACCTTC.

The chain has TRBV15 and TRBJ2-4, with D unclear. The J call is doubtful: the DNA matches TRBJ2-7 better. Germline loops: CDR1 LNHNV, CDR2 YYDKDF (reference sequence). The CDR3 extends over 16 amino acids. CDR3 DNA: TGTGCCACCAGCGCCATTTCGCCGGACGGCACCTACGAGCAGTACTTC. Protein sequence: CATSAISPDGTYEQYF.

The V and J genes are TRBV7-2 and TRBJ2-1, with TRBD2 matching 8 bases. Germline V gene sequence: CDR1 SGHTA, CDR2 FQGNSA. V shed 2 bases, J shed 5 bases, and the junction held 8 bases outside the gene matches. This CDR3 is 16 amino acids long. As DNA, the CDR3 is TGTGCCAGCAGCTTATTGGCGGGGGGACAAAACAATGAGCAGTTCTTC. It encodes CASSLLAGGQNNEQFF.

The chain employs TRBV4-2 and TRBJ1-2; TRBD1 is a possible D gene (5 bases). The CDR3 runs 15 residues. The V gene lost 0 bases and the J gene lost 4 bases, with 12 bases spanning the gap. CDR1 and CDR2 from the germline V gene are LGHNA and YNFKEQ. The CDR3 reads CASSQETGTLYGYTF. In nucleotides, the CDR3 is TGTGCCAGCAGCCAAGAAACCGGGACCCTCTATGGCTACACCTTC.

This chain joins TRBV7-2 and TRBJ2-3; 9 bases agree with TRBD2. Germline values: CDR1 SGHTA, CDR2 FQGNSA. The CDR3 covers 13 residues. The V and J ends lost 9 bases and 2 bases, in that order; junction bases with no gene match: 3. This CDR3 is CASSGGPTDTQYF. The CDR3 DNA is TGTGCCAGTAGCGGGGGTCCCACAGATACGCAGTATTTT.

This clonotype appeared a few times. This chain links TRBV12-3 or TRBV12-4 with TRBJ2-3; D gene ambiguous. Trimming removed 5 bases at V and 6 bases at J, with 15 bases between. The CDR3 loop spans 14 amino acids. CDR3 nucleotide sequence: TGTGCCAGCAGTGGCCAATCTGCGTCGGATACGCAGTATTTT. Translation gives CASSGQSASDTQYF.

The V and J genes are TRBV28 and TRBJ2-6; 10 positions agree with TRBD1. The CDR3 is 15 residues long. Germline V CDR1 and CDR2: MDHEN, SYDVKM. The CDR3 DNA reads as TGTGCTATACGGGACAGGGGTTCCGGGGCCAACGTCCTGACTTTC. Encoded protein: CAIRDRGSGANVLTF.

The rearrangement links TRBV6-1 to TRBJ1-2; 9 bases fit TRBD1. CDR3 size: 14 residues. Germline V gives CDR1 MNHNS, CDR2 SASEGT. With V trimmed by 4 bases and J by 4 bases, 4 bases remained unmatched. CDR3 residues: CASSVQGAVYGYTF. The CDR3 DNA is TGTGCCAGCAGTGTACAGGGGGCGGTCTATGGCTACACCTTC.